The rows below give T cell receptor beta chains drawn from one sample of a study of blood T cell repertoires in COVID-19. The assay was immunoSEQ multiplex PCR, and TCRdb's table has in-frame clones only and misses some. The sample lists tens of thousands of clones, 75% to 90% occurring once. Specimen: peripheral blood. These receptors came from a human donor in a cohort sampled during active COVID-19. CDR3s include the opening cysteine and the closing phenylalanine or tryptophan. The D gene is left open where the match is weak. Size is omitted from some rows. Given values are once, few, many or a class for expanded clones.

clone size: -; V gene: TRBV6-6; CDR3 length: 15; J gene: TRBJ1-1; D gene: -; CDR3 DNA: TGTGCCAGCACCAACGGGGGGGTCCCCGTAAGTGAAGCTTTCTTT; CDR3 protein: CASTNGGVPVSEAFF
clone size: once; V gene: TRBV6-5; CDR3 length: 13; J gene: TRBJ1-2; D gene: TRBD1; CDR3 DNA: TGTGCCAGCAGGGGACAGGTTAACTATGGCTACACCTTC; CDR3 protein: CASRGQVNYGYTF
clone size: -; V gene: TRBV27; CDR3 length: 15; J gene: TRBJ2-7; D gene: TRBD2; CDR3 DNA: TGTGCCAGCAGTCCACTAGCGGGAGGGTCCTACGAGCAGTACTTC; CDR3 protein: CASSPLAGGSYEQYF
clone size: -; V gene: TRBV9; CDR3 length: 16; J gene: TRBJ1-2; D gene: -; CDR3 DNA: TGTGCCAGCAGCGCCCCCCGATCCCGGGTAAACTATGGCTACACCTTC; CDR3 protein: CASSAPRSRVNYGYTF
clone size: once; V gene: TRBV7-3; CDR3 length: 17; J gene: TRBJ2-1; D gene: TRBD2; CDR3 DNA: TGTGCCAGCAGCTCGCCATTGGGACTAGCGGGCTCCAATGAGCAGTTCTTC; CDR3 protein: CASSSPLGLAGSNEQFF
clone size: -; V gene: TRBV29-1; CDR3 length: 14; J gene: TRBJ2-3; D gene: -; CDR3 DNA: TGCAGCGTTGGGGCAGGTACTAGCACAGATACGCAGTATTTT; CDR3 protein: CSVGAGTSTDTQYF
clone size: -; V gene: TRBV4-1; CDR3 length: 15; J gene: TRBJ2-7; D gene: -; CDR3 DNA: TGCGCCAGCAGCCAAGATTCGCAGGGAGGACGCGAGCAGTACTTC; CDR3 protein: CASSQDSQGGREQYF
clone size: -; V gene: TRBV4-2; CDR3 length: 19; J gene: TRBJ2-3; D gene: TRBD2; CDR3 DNA: TGTGCCAGCAGCCCGCAGACTAGCGGGGGGGCCTCGGGCACAGATACGCAGTATTTT; CDR3 protein: CASSPQTSGGASGTDTQYF
clone size: -; V gene: TRBV2; CDR3 length: 13; J gene: TRBJ1-4; D gene: -; CDR3 DNA: TGTGCCAGCATACAGCCAACTAATGAAAAACTGTTTTTT; CDR3 protein: CASIQPTNEKLFF
clone size: -; V gene: TRBV6-5; CDR3 length: 14; J gene: TRBJ2-7; D gene: TRBD2; CDR3 DNA: TGTGCCAGCAGCCCCGCGGGGGGTTCTTACGAGCAGTACTTC; CDR3 protein: CASSPAGGSYEQYF
clone size: -; V gene: TRBV28; CDR3 length: 16; J gene: TRBJ1-6; D gene: -; CDR3 DNA: TGTGCCAGCACCTCACGCGGACAGTCTTATAATTCACCCCTCCACTTT; CDR3 protein: CASTSRGQSYNSPLHF
clone size: -; V gene: TRBV5-1; CDR3 length: 15; J gene: TRBJ2-1; D gene: TRBD1; CDR3 DNA: TGCGCCAGCAGCTCCCCCGGGACAGGGAGGAATGAGCAGTTCTTC; CDR3 protein: CASSSPGTGRNEQFF
clone size: -; V gene: TRBV19; CDR3 length: 12; J gene: TRBJ2-1; D gene: -; CDR3 DNA: TGTGCCAGTGGAACTAGATACAATGAGCAGTTCTTC; CDR3 protein: CASGTRYNEQFF
clone size: -; V gene: TRBV27; CDR3 length: 17; J gene: TRBJ2-3; D gene: TRBD2; CDR3 DNA: TGTGCCAGCAGTTTCGCCGGACTAGCGGGAGGAGAAGATACGCAGTATTTT; CDR3 protein: CASSFAGLAGGEDTQYF
clone size: -; V gene: TRBV3-1/TRBV3-2; CDR3 length: 14; J gene: TRBJ1-4; D gene: -; CDR3 DNA: TGTGCCAGTCCGCTAAGGCAGGTTAATGAAAAACTGTTTTTT; CDR3 protein: CASPLRQVNEKLFF
clone size: -; V gene: TRBV5-1; CDR3 length: 13; J gene: TRBJ1-6; D gene: -; CDR3 DNA: TGCGCCAGCAGCTACCGGGTAGGATCACCCCTCCACTTT; CDR3 protein: CASSYRVGSPLHF
clone size: -; V gene: TRBV6-4; CDR3 length: 12; J gene: TRBJ1-5; D gene: -; CDR3 DNA: TGTGCCAACTATAGCGAGAATCAGCCCCAGCATTTT; CDR3 protein: CANYSENQPQHF
clone size: -; V gene: TRBV19; CDR3 length: 16; J gene: TRBJ2-1; D gene: -; CDR3 DNA: TGTGCCAGTAGTAGGGGTGGCGGGGAAGGGTGGGGTGAGCAGTTCTTC; CDR3 protein: CASSRGGGEGWGEQFF
clone size: -; V gene: TRBV5-4; CDR3 length: 16; J gene: TRBJ2-3; D gene: TRBD2; CDR3 DNA: TGTGCCAGCAGCTTGGGTGGGGGACTAGCCCAAAATACGCAGTATTTT; CDR3 protein: CASSLGGGLAQNTQYF
clone size: -; V gene: TRBV10-3; CDR3 length: 15; J gene: TRBJ2-7; D gene: -; CDR3 DNA: TGTGCCATCAGTGAGTCTGGGGGCAGCGCGGTCGAGCAGTACTTC; CDR3 protein: CAISESGGSAVEQYF
clone size: -; V gene: TRBV5-1; CDR3 length: 13; J gene: TRBJ2-7; D gene: -; CDR3 DNA: TGCGCCAGCAGCTCGGGGAAGTCCTACGAGCAGTACTTC; CDR3 protein: CASSSGKSYEQYF
clone size: -; V gene: TRBV19; CDR3 length: 16; J gene: TRBJ2-1; D gene: -; CDR3 DNA: TGTGCCAGGCCCGACCCCCTAGCCCGAGGAGACAATGAGCAGTTCTTC; CDR3 protein: CARPDPLARGDNEQFF
clone size: -; V gene: TRBV20-1; CDR3 length: 11; J gene: TRBJ2-7; D gene: TRBD2; CDR3 DNA: TGCAGTCGAGCGGGAGCGGCAGAGCAGTACTTC; CDR3 protein: CSRAGAAEQYF
clone size: few; V gene: TRBV6-2/TRBV6-3; CDR3 length: 12; J gene: TRBJ2-7; D gene: -; CDR3 DNA: TGTGCCAGCAGTTACACTAGGAACGAGCAGTACTTC; CDR3 protein: CASSYTRNEQYF
clone size: -; V gene: TRBV5-1; CDR3 length: 19; J gene: TRBJ1-2; D gene: TRBD1; CDR3 DNA: TGCGCCAGCAGCCGGGGCATCAAAGACGGGGACAGGCAGGGAGATGGCTACACCTTC; CDR3 protein: CASSRGIKDGDRQGDGYTF
clone size: -; V gene: TRBV3-1/TRBV3-2; CDR3 length: 15; J gene: TRBJ1-5; D gene: -; CDR3 DNA: TGTGCCAGCAGCCAAGAAGGGGGGGGGAATCAGCCCCAGCATTTT; CDR3 protein: CASSQEGGGNQPQHF
clone size: -; V gene: TRBV11-3; CDR3 length: 13; J gene: TRBJ2-7; D gene: TRBD1; CDR3 DNA: TGTGCCAGCAGCCGGGACAGCTCCTACGAGCAGTACTTC; CDR3 protein: CASSRDSSYEQYF
clone size: -; V gene: TRBV7-2; CDR3 length: 16; J gene: TRBJ2-3; D gene: -; CDR3 DNA: TGTGCCAGCAGCTCCCCCAATTCAGGGGTAGGAGATACGCAGTATTTT; CDR3 protein: CASSSPNSGVGDTQYF
clone size: -; V gene: TRBV5-4; CDR3 length: 18; J gene: TRBJ2-6; D gene: TRBD2; CDR3 DNA: TGTGCCAGCAGCTCGTTAGCGGGAGGGATCTCTGGGGCCAACGTCCTGACTTTC; CDR3 protein: CASSSLAGGISGANVLTF
clone size: -; V gene: TRBV21-1; CDR3 length: 15; J gene: TRBJ1-6; D gene: -; CDR3 DNA: TGTGCCAGCAGCAAAGGAGGGGGGGAAAATTCACCCCTCCACTTT; CDR3 protein: CASSKGGGENSPLHF
clone size: -; V gene: TRBV18; CDR3 length: 14; J gene: TRBJ1-1; D gene: -; CDR3 DNA: TGTGCCAGCTCACCACAACAGGGTTACACTGAAGCTTTCTTT; CDR3 protein: CASSPQQGYTEAFF
clone size: -; V gene: TRBV12-1; CDR3 length: 15; J gene: TRBJ2-5; D gene: -; CDR3 DNA: TGTGCCAGCAGCTTGGGCCCTACTAGCGGGCAGACCCAGTACTTC; CDR3 protein: CASSLGPTSGQTQYF
clone size: -; V gene: TRBV2; CDR3 length: 12; J gene: TRBJ1-1; D gene: -; CDR3 DNA: TGTGCCAGCAATCGGGTGAACACTGAAGCTTTCTTT; CDR3 protein: CASNRVNTEAFF
clone size: -; V gene: TRBV3-1/TRBV3-2; CDR3 length: 12; J gene: TRBJ2-5; D gene: -; CDR3 DNA: TGTGCCAGCAGCCAGAATAGAGAGACCCAGTACTTC; CDR3 protein: CASSQNRETQYF
clone size: -; V gene: TRBV30; CDR3 length: 16; J gene: TRBJ2-1; D gene: TRBD2; CDR3 DNA: TGTGCCTGGAGCTCCCGACTAGCGGGGGAGTACAATGAGCAGTTCTTC; CDR3 protein: CAWSSRLAGEYNEQFF
clone size: -; V gene: TRBV11-2; CDR3 length: 12; J gene: TRBJ1-2; D gene: -; CDR3 DNA: TGTGCCAGTGGGAGGGATGACTATGGCTACACCTTC; CDR3 protein: CASGRDDYGYTF
clone size: -; V gene: TRBV30; CDR3 length: 14; J gene: TRBJ1-6; D gene: TRBD1; CDR3 DNA: TGTGCCTGGAGCGCCGGGACAGAAAATTCACCCCTCCACTTT; CDR3 protein: CAWSAGTENSPLHF
clone size: -; V gene: TRBV27; CDR3 length: 18; J gene: TRBJ2-6; D gene: TRBD2; CDR3 DNA: TGTGCCAGCAGTAAACCGGGACTAGCGGGCTCTGGGGCCAACGTCCTGACTTTC; CDR3 protein: CASSKPGLAGSGANVLTF
clone size: -; V gene: TRBV3-1/TRBV3-2; CDR3 length: 15; J gene: TRBJ2-1; D gene: TRBD2; CDR3 DNA: TGTGCCAGCAGCGCGGGAGCGGGAGGTTACAATGAGCAGTTCTTC; CDR3 protein: CASSAGAGGYNEQFF
clone size: -; V gene: TRBV5-6; CDR3 length: 16; J gene: TRBJ1-2; D gene: TRBD1; CDR3 DNA: TGTGCCAGCTCGTCCTACTACAGGGGAGAAGACTATGGCTACACCTTC; CDR3 protein: CASSSYYRGEDYGYTF
clone size: -; V gene: TRBV6-4; CDR3 length: 16; J gene: TRBJ2-1; D gene: TRBD2; CDR3 DNA: TGTGCCAGCAGCTTTAGCGGGGGGGACTTTCGGAATGAGCAGTTCTTC; CDR3 protein: CASSFSGGDFRNEQFF
clone size: -; V gene: TRBV3-1/TRBV3-2; CDR3 length: 16; J gene: TRBJ2-3; D gene: TRBD2; CDR3 DNA: TGTGCCAGCAGCCGGACTAGCGGGGGGCCGACAGATACGCAGTATTTT; CDR3 protein: CASSRTSGGPTDTQYF
clone size: -; V gene: TRBV11-2; CDR3 length: 16; J gene: TRBJ2-7; D gene: TRBD2; CDR3 DNA: TGTGCCAGCAGCCCTCCCCCGGCGGGAGGGCGATACGAGCAGTACTTC; CDR3 protein: CASSPPPAGGRYEQYF
clone size: -; V gene: TRBV4-2; CDR3 length: 12; J gene: TRBJ1-2; D gene: -; CDR3 DNA: TGTGCCAGCAGCCATCTAGGCGGTGGCTACACCTTC; CDR3 protein: CASSHLGGGYTF